This record looks at one T cell receptor (beta chain) sequence and its context. Measured with immunoSEQ multiplex PCR; TCRdb has only the in-frame clones, and not every one. Of some 80,000 clones listed, roughly nine tenths are singletons. The CDR3 has 13 amino acids. Trimming took off 3 bases at V and 4 bases at J, with 7 bases between the two ends. In germline, CDR1 is MDHEN, CDR2 SYDVKM. This specimen belongs to a study of OX40 agonist ivuxolimab in advanced cancers. Study in general: Patients assigned to dose escalation were diagnosed with hepatocellular carcinoma, melanoma, renal cell or head and neck cancer. A partial response was reached by three patients: one with hepatocellular carcinoma and two with cutaneous melanoma.

This receptor was taken from an adult with an advanced solid tumor such as melanoma, head and neck, liver or kidney cancer. The sample was CD4+ or CD8+ T cells sorted from blood, taken in a trial of the OX40 agonist ivuxolimab. The chain is built from TRBV28 and TRBJ2-1; no clear D. CDR3 DNA sequence: TGTGCCAGCAGTTTGAGGCCGTACAATGAGCAGTTCTTC. This encodes CASSLRPYNEQFF.